This is a list of T cell receptor beta chains from one sample in a study of T cells in Graves' hyperthyroidism and ophthalmopathy. TCRdb re-analysed the multiplex PCR reads in MiXCR, keeping a single row per CDR3 protein. Among around 350,000 distinct CDR3 sequences listed, about a fifth were seen once. The sequenced sample consisted of blood. Receptors were obtained from a woman younger than 35 with Graves' hyperthyroidism. CDR3s include the opening cysteine and the closing phenylalanine or tryptophan. D genes are given only for firm matches. Clone size is shown for a subset of rows, as once, few, many or a class of expanded clone.

TRBV5-1	TRBD1	many	TRBJ2-7	TGCGCCAGCAGCCCACCGGGACAGCACTACGAGCAGTACTTC	CASSPPGQHYEQYF
TRBV12-3/TRBV12-4	TRBD1	many	TRBJ1-6	TGTGCCAGCGGGCGACAGGGTAATTCACCCCTCCACTTT	CASGRQGNSPLHF
TRBV6-5	.	many	TRBJ2-7	TGTGCCAGTCGTTTCGTGGGGGCTCACGAGCAGTACTTC	CASRFVGAHEQYF
TRBV29-1	.	.	TRBJ1-2	TGCAGCGTTGAGGAAGGGGGAAACTATGGCTACACCTTC	CSVEEGGNYGYTF
TRBV6-1	.	.	TRBJ2-5	TGTGCCAGCAGTGGAGGATTGGTCGAGACCCAGTACTTC	CASSGGLVETQYF
TRBV6-1	.	many	TRBJ1-1	TGTGCCAGCAGTGAAGCGGCAGCGAACACTGAAGCTTTCTTT	CASSEAAANTEAFF
TRBV2	.	many	TRBJ2-7	TGTGCCAGCAGTGAAGGTTTAATGGCGACAGCCTACGAGCAGTACTTC	CASSEGLMATAYEQYF
TRBV20-1	TRBD2	many	TRBJ2-7	TGCAGTGCTAGATGGCCTGGACTAGCGGGCTACGAGCAGTACTTC	CSARWPGLAGYEQYF
TRBV7-8	.	many	TRBJ2-5	TGTGCCAGCAGCTTAGGACGGAAGGAGACCCAGTACTTC	CASSLGRKETQYF
TRBV11-2	.	many	TRBJ2-5	TGTGCCAGCAGCTTATTCTCTCAAGAGACCCAGTACTTC	CASSLFSQETQYF
TRBV28	TRBD1	many	TRBJ2-7	TGTGCCAGCAGTTTCACAAAGGGACAGGGTCTTCCCGAGCAGTACTTC	CASSFTKGQGLPEQYF
TRBV11-2	.	.	TRBJ2-5	TGTGCCAGCAGCTTAGGGGAAGGCGTTGACCGAGCACAAGAGACCCAGTACTTC	CASSLGEGVDRAQETQYF
TRBV24-1	.	many	TRBJ1-2	TGTGCCACCAGTGACCCCAATGGAAGTTATGGCTACACCTTC	CATSDPNGSYGYTF
TRBV14	.	.	TRBJ1-2	TGTGCCAGCAGCCAGAGTGGGCTCTATGGCTACACCTTC	CASSQSGLYGYTF
TRBV28	.	many	TRBJ1-2	TGTGCCAGCAGTCGACCCCCCTCGACAGCGCCTATCTATGGCTACACCTTC	CASSRPPSTAPIYGYTF
TRBV12-3/TRBV12-4	TRBD1	.	TRBJ2-7	TGTGCCAGCAGTCCAGGAAGACAGGGGGCCTCCTACGAGCAGTACTTC	CASSPGRQGASYEQYF
TRBV7-3	.	.	TRBJ1-1	TGTGCCAGCAGCTTAAGGGGGGCCGCGAACACTGAAGCTTTCTTT	CASSLRGAANTEAFF
TRBV29-1	.	many	TRBJ1-1	TGCAGCGTTGTAGTATGGGACACCGCTTCTGAAGCTTTCTTT	CSVVVWDTASEAFF
TRBV6-1	TRBD1	many	TRBJ2-7	TGTGCCAGCAGTCAGAGATTTTCCGGGACAGTGGAGTACTTC	CASSQRFSGTVEYF
TRBV20-1	TRBD1	many	TRBJ1-2	TGCAGTGCTAGAGTTGGGACAGGGTATTCGGATGGCTACACCTTC	CSARVGTGYSDGYTF
TRBV2	.	many	TRBJ2-7	TGTGCCATCCATTGGACCCCCGGCTCGGAGCAGTACTTC	CAIHWTPGSEQYF
TRBV11-2	TRBD1	.	TRBJ2-5	TGTGCCAGCAGCTTAGGGACAGGGGGCTTCGAAGAGACCCAGTACTTC	CASSLGTGGFEETQYF
TRBV20-1	.	many	TRBJ2-7	TGCAGTGCTAGAGGGTCCGGGGCTTTCTACGAGCAGTACTTC	CSARGSGAFYEQYF
TRBV29-1	TRBD2	.	TRBJ2-5	TGCAGCGTTGAGGATAGCGGGGGGGCCGGGGAGGCCCAGTACTTC	CSVEDSGGAGEAQYF
TRBV12-3/TRBV12-4	.	many	TRBJ1-6	TGTGCCAGCAGTTTAGGTGAACATTCACCCCTCCACTTT	CASSLGEHSPLHF
TRBV4-1	.	many	TRBJ1-1	TGCGCCAGCAGCCCACCGGGACAAATGAACACTGAAGCTTTCTTT	CASSPPGQMNTEAFF
TRBV4-2	TRBD1	.	TRBJ1-5	TGTGCCAGCAGCCCAGGACAGGGGTTGCCGCCCCAGCATTTT	CASSPGQGLPPQHF
TRBV24-1	TRBD1	few	TRBJ1-1	TGTGCCACCAGTGGAACACCGGGACAGGGAGGTGGCACTGAAGCTTTCTTT	CATSGTPGQGGGTEAFF
TRBV6-5	TRBD1	many	TRBJ2-7	TGTGCCAGCCGATCCGGGACAGGGAGCTCCTACGAGCAGTACTTC	CASRSGTGSSYEQYF
TRBV29-1	.	many	TRBJ1-2	TGCAGCGTCCGGTTCTCGCTTAACTATGGCTACACCTTC	CSVRFSLNYGYTF
TRBV11-2	TRBD1	many	TRBJ2-7	TGTGCCAGCAGCTTAGTCGTTACGGACAGGGAACAGTACTTC	CASSLVVTDREQYF
TRBV15	.	few	TRBJ1-1	TGTGCCACCAGCACCGGCCGGGGGGACACTGAAGCTTTCTTT	CATSTGRGDTEAFF
TRBV6-1	TRBD1	many	TRBJ1-2	TGTGCCAGCAGGGACAGGGGGGATGTTAAGGACTACACCTTC	CASRDRGDVKDYTF
TRBV3-1	.	many	TRBJ1-1	TGTGCCAGCAGCCAAGATTTAGGGGGCACTGAAGCTTTCTTT	CASSQDLGGTEAFF
TRBV7-3	TRBD1	many	TRBJ1-3	TGTGCCAGCAGCTTTCAGACAGGGACCTCTGGAAACACCATATATTTT	CASSFQTGTSGNTIYF
TRBV9	.	many	TRBJ1-2	TGTGCCAGCAGCGTAGGGGGCTCAGGCTATGGCTACACCTTC	CASSVGGSGYGYTF
TRBV12-3/TRBV12-4	.	.	TRBJ1-1	TGTGCCAGCAGTTCCCCACGGGACCCGAACACTGAAGCTTTCTTT	CASSSPRDPNTEAFF
TRBV18	.	many	TRBJ2-5	TGTGCCAGCTCACTGGACCTGGTCCAAGAGACCCAGTACTTC	CASSLDLVQETQYF
TRBV6-1	TRBD1	.	TRBJ1-5	TGTGCCAGCAGTGCAGCCGGGACAGGGGTCAGTCAGCCCCAGCATTTT	CASSAAGTGVSQPQHF
TRBV28	TRBD2	.	TRBJ2-5	TGTGCCAGCAGTTTATACGGCGGGAGGACCCAGTACTTC	CASSLYGGRTQYF